Here is one TCR beta chain with its context. Its antigen is still unknown. Produced via immunoSEQ multiplex PCR; TCRdb's table is partial and in-frame only. The sample holds some 390,000 clones; roughly nine tenths are singletons and the top ten take under 3.5%. These data come from a study of Ad26.COV2.S vaccination and SARS-CoV-2 variants. Whole-study findings and limits: Using TCR breadth and depth analyses may have led to underestimated total T cell responses.

This CDR3 is 14 amino acids long. Germline CDR1 reads SGHNT; CDR2 reads YYREEE (reference sequence). V was trimmed by 5 bases and J by 3 bases, leaving 13 bases between them. Documented treatment: roughly 18 received Ad26.COV2.S at low or high dose, single or two shots; 5 received placebo; per-sample allocation not given. All samples were drawn on day 63, counting from the first vaccine or placebo injection. Within Boston, the person who donated was an adult of 18-55 years. Vaccine was an Ad26 vector expressing Wuhan-strain SARS-CoV-2 spike. The chain combines TRBV5-4 with TRBJ2-3, with D tentatively TRBD2 (5 bases). The sample consisted of peripheral blood, taken in a trial of Ad26.COV2.S vaccine versus placebo. The TCR sequence derives from a person aged 18-60 years who received the Ad26.COV2.S COVID-19 vaccine or a placebo. The CDR3 region is CASREDRGTDTQYF. CDR3 coding DNA: TGTGCCAGCAGGGAGGATAGAGGAACAGATACGCAGTATTTT.